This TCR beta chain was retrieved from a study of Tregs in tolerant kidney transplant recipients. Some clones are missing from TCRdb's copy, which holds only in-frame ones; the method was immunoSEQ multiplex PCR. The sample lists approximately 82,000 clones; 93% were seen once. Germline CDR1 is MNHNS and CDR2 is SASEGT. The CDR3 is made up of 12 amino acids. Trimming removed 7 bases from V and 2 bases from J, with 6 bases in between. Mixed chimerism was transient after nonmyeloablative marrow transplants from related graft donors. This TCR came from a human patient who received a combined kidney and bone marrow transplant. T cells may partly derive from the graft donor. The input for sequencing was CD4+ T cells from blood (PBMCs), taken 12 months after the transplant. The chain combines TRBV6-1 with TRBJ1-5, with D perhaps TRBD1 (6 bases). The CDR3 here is CASNRGNQPQHF. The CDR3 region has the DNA TGTGCCAGCAACAGGGGCAATCAGCCCCAGCATTTT.